This TCR beta chain was sequenced for a study of cytomegalovirus exposure and HLA in healthy donors. Vbeta (60) and Jbeta (13) primers were used in the PCR. This table comes from immunoSEQ multiplex PCR, and its TCRdb copy is limited to in-frame clones, with some not included. The sample consists of roughly 220,000 clones, around 86% of them appearing once. CDR1 and CDR2 (germline): KGHSH, LQKENI. The V and J ends lost 3 bases and 4 bases respectively, with 16 bases between them. The CDR3 is 15 residues long. A word on this clone: Its target is not known.

Study-wide points: V segments that were indistinguishable, TRBV6-2 and TRBV6-3 among them, were omitted from analysis. About 87% or about 30% of the time was how often most TCR beta V segments were productive, according to an earlier analysis.

Sequenced input: PBMCs. The chain has TRBV18 and TRBJ2-7; TRBD1 might be the D (6 bases). This clonotype originated in a woman aged 40-49 years in good health and CMV-seronegative. As DNA, the CDR3 is TGTGCCAGCTCACCTTCCGTGGGCCAGGGGTACGAGCAGTACTTC. Translated, it gives CASSPSVGQGYEQYF.